The 32 T cell receptor beta chains below all came from one sample that was sequenced in a study of T cells and Merkel cell carcinoma outcomes. Profiling relied on immunoSEQ multiplex PCR, and the TCRdb table lists in-frame clones only, not all of them. The top ten clones hold around 2.4% of a sample with over 7,500 clones, roughly 80% of them seen once. Sequencing was performed on tumor tissue from Merkel cell carcinoma. All receptors derive from a human donor with Merkel cell carcinoma.

This sequence joins TRBV9 and TRBJ2-1, with D tentatively TRBD2 (6 bases). CDR3 length equals 16 residues. The V and J ends lost 1 base and 1 base respectively, with 12 bases between them. Germline V lookup: CDR1 SGDLS, CDR2 YYNGEE. The CDR3 DNA reads as TGTGCCAGCAGCGTATTGGGCGGGGAGTCCTACAATGAGCAGTTCTTC. Translating it yields CASSVLGGESYNEQFF.

The chain recombines TRBV7-9 with TRBJ2-7; 12 bases are a match to TRBD2. Germline assignment: CDR1 SEHNR and CDR2 FQNEAQ (reference sequence). Unmatched junction bases numbered 10, after V lost 5 bases and J lost 2 bases. The CDR3 has 17 amino acids. The CDR3 region has the DNA TGTGCCAGCAGCCCGCGACTAGCGGGGGCCGGAGCCTACGAGCAGTACTTC. Translating gives CASSPRLAGAGAYEQYF.

The V gene is TRBV5-1, the J gene TRBJ1-6; 9 bases are shared with TRBD1. The junction had 5 bases not matched to a gene; V was cut back by 0 bases and J by 10 bases. The CDR3 spans 15 residues. Germline V gene data show CDR1 as SGHRS and CDR2 as YFSETQ. In DNA form, the CDR3 reads TGCGCCAGCAGCTTGGAACAGGGGGCAGGGTCACCCCTCCACTTT. The encoded protein is CASSLEQGAGSPLHF.

This clone was seen more than once but under ten times. J is TRBJ2-7 and V is TRBV4-2; D possibly matches TRBD1 or TRBD2 (6 bases each). The germline V gene encodes CDR1 LGHNA and CDR2 YNFKEQ. V lost 0 bases to trimming and J lost 3 bases, with 12 bases between them. This CDR3 comprises 15 residues. CDR3 residues: CASSQDWGASYEQYF. In DNA form, the CDR3 reads TGTGCCAGCAGCCAAGATTGGGGGGCTAGCTACGAGCAGTACTTC.

The V gene is TRBV6-1, the J gene TRBJ1-4, with 8 nucleotides matching TRBD1. Germline V gives CDR1 MNHNS, CDR2 SASEGT. The CDR3 has 14 residues. The J segment lost 6 bases and the V segment lost 7 bases, leaving 7 bases of the junction unmatched. The CDR3: CASKGRQGYEKLFF. CDR3 in DNA: TGTGCCAGCAAAGGAAGACAGGGGTATGAAAAACTGTTTTTT.

Only one count was recorded for this clone. V and J are TRBV19 and TRBJ2-4, with D unresolved. CDR1 LNHDA and CDR2 SQIVND come from the germline V gene (reference sequence). The CDR3 has 14 amino acids. V lost 1 base, J lost 0 bases, and 4 bases lay in between. CDR3 amino acids: CASSIAKAKNIQYF. CDR3 sequence (DNA): TGTGCCAGTAGTATAGCAAAAGCCAAAAACATTCAGTACTTC.

The chain combines TRBV11-3 with TRBJ2-7; D gene unclear. The CDR3 has 11 residues. V lost 5 bases, J lost 4 bases, and 6 bases lay in between. The germline gives CDR1 SGHNT, CDR2 YENEEA. CDR3: CASSRGYEQYF. CDR3 bases: TGTGCCAGCAGCCGTGGGTACGAGCAGTACTTC.

J is TRBJ2-3 and V is TRBV4-1, with 7 bases lining up with TRBD1. The CDR3 is 16 amino acids. With V trimmed by 4 bases and J by 2 bases, 9 bases remained unmatched. Germline-derived CDR1 and CDR2 are MGHRA and YSYEKL. Here the CDR3 DNA reads TGCGCCAGCAGCCCACCGACAGGGTCGGCCACAGATACGCAGTATTTT. Its protein is CASSPPTGSATDTQYF.

The chain combines TRBV18 with TRBJ1-5, with 7 bases matching TRBD1. Trimming took 2 bases from V and 9 from J; bases not matched to a gene: 7. This CDR3 is 14 amino acids long. Germline CDR1 and CDR2: KGHSH and LQKENI. The CDR3 region has the DNA TGTGCCAGCTCACCAGGACAGGCCCAAGGGCCCCAGCATTTT. Translating it yields CASSPGQAQGPQHF.

This chain links TRBV11-2 with TRBJ2-5; 10 bases are a match to TRBD2. Trimming took 5 bases from V and 1 from J; bases not matched to a gene: 1. Per the germline V gene, CDR1 is SGHAT and CDR2 is FQNNGV. This CDR3 has 14 amino acids. The CDR3 here is CASSASGGQETQYF. CDR3 nucleotide sequence: TGTGCCAGCAGCGCTAGCGGGGGCCAAGAGACCCAGTACTTC.

The rearrangement links TRBV28 to TRBJ2-4, with 9 bases aligning to TRBD2. The CDR3 has 16 residues. From germline, CDR1 is MDHEN and CDR2 SYDVKM. V shed 5 bases and J 1 base; nucleotides not matched to a gene: 6. CDR3 loop: CASSASSGGAKNIQYF. CDR3 in DNA: TGTGCCAGCAGTGCCTCGAGCGGGGGGGCCAAAAACATTCAGTACTTC. Using reference TRBV28 and TRBJ2-4 for the parts outside the CDR3, the full variable domain is DVKVTQSSRYLVKRTGEKVFLECVQDMDHENMFWYRQDPGLGLRLIYFSYDVKMKEKGDIPEGYSVSREKKERFSLILESASTNQTSMYLCASSASSGGAKNIQYFGAGTRLSVL.

This sequence joins TRBV6-1 and TRBJ1-4; D gene uncertain. The CDR3 extends over 13 amino acids. V shed 4 bases and J shed 8 bases, with 11 bases lying between them. Germline V gene lookup returns CDR1 MNHNS and CDR2 SASEGT. The CDR3 protein is CASSAGILEKLFF. The CDR3 nucleotides read TGTGCCAGCAGTGCGGGAATCCTGGAAAAACTGTTTTTT.

The V and J genes are TRBV19 and TRBJ1-5, with 8 nucleotides matching TRBD1. This CDR3 contains 16 residues. Germline trimming cut 1 base from V and 4 bases from J; bases unmatched to any gene: 6. Germline V gene sequence: CDR1 LNHDA, CDR2 SQIVND (reference sequence). The CDR3 here is CASSIVGQVNNQPQHF. CDR3 DNA sequence: TGTGCCAGTAGTATAGTGGGACAGGTCAATAATCAGCCCCAGCATTTT.

This clone was counted a single time. The V call is TRBV5-1, the J call TRBJ2-1, with no clear D. V lost 0 bases and J lost 7, with 8 bases in between. This CDR3 comprises 13 residues. Germline CDR1 and CDR2: SGHRS and YFSETQ. The CDR3 here is CASSLARENEQFF. CDR3 nucleotide sequence: TGCGCCAGCAGCTTGGCCCGTGAGAATGAGCAGTTCTTC.

CDR3 loop: CASSRGDRDNEQFF. In nucleotides, the CDR3 is TGCGCCAGCAGCCGCGGGGACAGGGACAATGAGCAGTTCTTC. The chain combines TRBV4-1 with TRBJ2-1; 9 nucleotides align to TRBD1. This CDR3 is 14 amino acids long. The ends lost 4 bases at V and 5 bases at J; junction bases unmatched: 3. Germline V gene sequence: CDR1 MGHRA, CDR2 YSYEKL.

This chain connects TRBV6-1 to TRBJ1-5; D not resolved. The CDR3 totals 15 residues. CDR1 MNHNS and CDR2 SASEGT come from the germline V gene. Between the trimmed V and J ends, which lost 3 bases and 0 bases, there was a span of 9 bases. The CDR3 region is CASSESRNSNQPQHF. The CDR3 coding sequence is TGTGCCAGCAGTGAGTCCAGGAATAGCAATCAGCCCCAGCATTTT.

This chain joins TRBV5-6 and TRBJ1-1; D remains unclear. Per germline, CDR1 SGHDT and CDR2 YYEEEE. There are 13 residues in the CDR3. Trimming cost V 1 base and J 6 bases, with 10 bases left between them. CDR3 coding DNA: TGTGCCAGCAGCTTGTTACCAAACTCTGAAGCTTTCTTT. Its protein is CASSLLPNSEAFF.

V gene TRBV4-3 combines with J gene TRBJ2-1; no firm D call. This CDR3 spans 18 amino acids. The germline CDR1 and CDR2 sequences are LGHNA and YSLEER. The ends were cut back, 0 bases at V and 0 bases at J, with 15 bases in the middle. CDR3 sequence (DNA): TGCGCCAGCAGCCAAGATGTAGTGGGCAGGCTCTCCTACAATGAGCAGTTCTTC. Its protein is CASSQDVVGRLSYNEQFF.

This chain uses TRBV7-6 with TRBJ2-6; the D is unclear. Germline V CDR1 and CDR2: SGHVS, FNYEAQ. The CDR3 has 15 amino acids. The germline V and J ends were trimmed by 4 bases and 3 bases, with 10 bases remaining between them. DNA for the CDR3: TGTGCCAGCAGCTCCCCTGGGGTTGGGGCCAACGTCCTGACTTTC. Protein: CASSSPGVGANVLTF.

V gene TRBV10-2 combines with J gene TRBJ1-5, with D perhaps TRBD1 (5 bases). The CDR3 consists of 13 residues. CDR1 and CDR2 (germline): WSHSY, SAAADI. With 4 bases removed from V and 7 bases from J, the gap between germline ends came to 11 bases. Here the CDR3 reads CASSVREGQPQHF. In DNA form, the CDR3 reads TGCGCCAGCAGTGTACGGGAGGGGCAGCCCCAGCATTTT.

The gene calls are TRBV12-5 and TRBJ1-6; 11 bases line up with TRBD1. V gave up 3 bases and J gave up 6 bases; unmatched junction bases: 1. The CDR3 runs 15 residues. CDR1 LGHNT and CDR2 FRNRAP come from the germline V gene. This CDR3 reads CASGLGTGGNSPLHF. The DNA for the CDR3 is TGTGCTAGTGGTTTAGGGACAGGGGGTAATTCACCCCTCCACTTT.

This sequence joins TRBV7-2 and TRBJ2-7, with 11 nucleotides matching TRBD2. Per germline, CDR1 SGHTA and CDR2 FQGNSA. This CDR3 spans 15 amino acids. With V trimmed by 5 bases and J by 2 bases, 5 bases remained unmatched. The CDR3 loop reads CASSPASGGPYEQYF. The CDR3 DNA is TGTGCCAGCAGCCCCGCTAGCGGGGGGCCCTACGAGCAGTACTTC.

The V call is TRBV5-4, the J call TRBJ2-5; D possibly uses TRBD1 or TRBD2 (5 bases each). CDR1 is SGHNT and CDR2 is YYREEE in the germline V gene (reference sequence). The CDR3 is 14 amino acids. V was pared by 2 bases and J by 1 base, with 9 bases between. The CDR3 DNA reads TGTGCCAGCAGCTTCTTCGGGGCCCAAGAGACCCAGTACTTC. It translates to CASSFFGAQETQYF.

This chain links TRBV27 with TRBJ1-5; perhaps TRBD1 as D (5 bases). CDR3 length: 16 amino acids. From germline, CDR1 is MNHEY and CDR2 SMNVEV (reference sequence). V was shortened by 4 bases and J by 4 bases, with 17 bases between the two germline ends. The CDR3 region has the DNA TGTGCCAGCAGTTCCCTGGCAGGGACTGGGAATCAGCCCCAGCATTTT. Translation gives CASSSLAGTGNQPQHF.

The J gene is TRBJ1-5, the V gene TRBV5-1; D ambiguous. Germline CDR1 and CDR2: SGHRS and YFSETQ. Deletions cut 4 bases from V and 0 bases from J, with 5 bases between. The CDR3 runs to 13 residues. CDR3 DNA: TGCGCCAGCAGCGTAGATAGCAATCAGCCCCAGCATTTT. Its protein is CASSVDSNQPQHF.

V is TRBV14 and J is TRBJ2-1; D not resolved. V lost 1 base and J 12 bases, leaving 7 bases between the germline ends. CDR1 is SGHDN and CDR2 is FVKESK in the germline V gene. CDR3 size: 11 residues. CDR3 in DNA: TGTGCCAGCAGCCAAGGCCAGAGGCAGTTCTTC. It yields the protein CASSQGQRQFF. The full variable domain, in which reference TRBV14 and TRBJ2-1 provide the parts outside the CDR3, is EAGVTQFPSHSVIEKGQTVTLRCDPISGHDNLYWYRRVMGKEIKFLLHFVKESKQDESGMPNNRFLAERTGGTYSTLKVQPAELEDSGVYFCASSQGQRQFFGPGTRLTVL.

CDR3 bases: TGCGCCAGCAGCCCGAGGACTAGCGGGGGAGGGGTCGAGCAGTACTTC. Its translation is CASSPRTSGGGVEQYF. The V call is TRBV5-1, the J call TRBJ2-7; the match to TRBD2 covers 13 bases. Germline V gene lookup returns CDR1 SGHRS and CDR2 YFSETQ. The CDR3 totals 16 residues. V was clipped by 4 bases and J by 6 bases; unmatched bases: 10.

This chain links TRBV7-9 with TRBJ1-3; perhaps TRBD1 as D (5 bases). Trimming left V 4 bases short and J 2 bases short, with 9 bases between. Germline CDR1 and CDR2: SEHNR and FQNEAQ (reference sequence). The CDR3 extends over 14 amino acids. The CDR3, as DNA: TGTGCCAGCAGCTCGACGACAGCTGGAAACACCATATATTTT. This codes for CASSSTTAGNTIYF.

The chain combines TRBV11-2 with TRBJ2-3, with 14 bases that match TRBD2. Germline assignment: CDR1 SGHAT and CDR2 FQNNGV. This CDR3 spans 17 amino acids. V shed 5 bases and J 0 bases; nucleotides not matched to a gene: 4. This CDR3 is CASSRTSGGISTDTQYF. In nucleotides, the CDR3 is TGTGCCAGCAGCAGGACTAGCGGGGGGATAAGCACAGATACGCAGTATTTT.

This chain links TRBV9 with TRBJ2-7; D is possibly TRBD1 (8 bases). V was shortened by 0 bases and J by 4 bases, with 11 bases between the two germline ends. Germline values: CDR1 SGDLS, CDR2 YYNGEE. This CDR3 contains 14 residues. The CDR3 bases are TGTGCCAGCAGCGTAGACAGGGGGGGATACGAGCAGTACTTC. It specifies CASSVDRGGYEQYF.

This chain uses TRBV15 with TRBJ1-1; unclear D gene. The CDR3 covers 14 residues. The germline V gene has CDR1 LNHNV and CDR2 YYDKDF (reference sequence). Trimming removed 5 bases from V and 1 base from J, with 11 bases in between. The CDR3 sequence is CATSGRGGNTEAFF. CDR3 in DNA: TGTGCCACCAGCGGGCGTGGCGGGAACACTGAAGCTTTCTTT.

This clone occurred once. The J gene is TRBJ2-1, the V gene TRBV5-1; TRBD2 matches at 7 bases. The CDR3 has 17 residues. Germline V gives CDR1 SGHRS, CDR2 YFSETQ. With 4 bases clipped from V and 0 bases from J, the junction kept 10 bases outside the gene matches. CDR3 coding DNA: TGCGCCAGCAGCGTTGGCCTAGCGGTGGGCTCCTACAATGAGCAGTTCTTC. Amino acids: CASSVGLAVGSYNEQFF.